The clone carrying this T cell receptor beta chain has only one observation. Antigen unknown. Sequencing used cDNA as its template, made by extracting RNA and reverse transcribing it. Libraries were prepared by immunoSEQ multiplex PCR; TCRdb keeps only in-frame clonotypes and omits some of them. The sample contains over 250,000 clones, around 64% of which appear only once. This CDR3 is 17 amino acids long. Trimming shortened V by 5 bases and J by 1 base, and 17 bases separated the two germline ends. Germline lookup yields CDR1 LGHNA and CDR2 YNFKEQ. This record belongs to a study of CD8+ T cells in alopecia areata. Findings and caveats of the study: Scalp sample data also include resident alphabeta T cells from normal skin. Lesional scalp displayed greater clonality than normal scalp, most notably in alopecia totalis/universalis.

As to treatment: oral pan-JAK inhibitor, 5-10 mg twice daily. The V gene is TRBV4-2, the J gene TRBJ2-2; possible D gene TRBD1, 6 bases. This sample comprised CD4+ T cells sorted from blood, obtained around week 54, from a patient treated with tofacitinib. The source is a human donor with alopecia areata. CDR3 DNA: TGTGCCAGCAGCTACAAACAGGGAATGAGGAACACCGGGGAGCTGTTTTTT. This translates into CASSYKQGMRNTGELFF.